This T cell receptor beta chain was identified in a study of blood T cell repertoires in COVID-19. The table came from immunoSEQ multiplex PCR; TCRdb's copy has only in-frame clones and leaves some out. Of about 170,000 clones listed, around 92% are singletons. This CDR3 is 15 amino acids long. CDR1 is SGHRS and CDR2 is YFSETQ in the germline V gene. Trimming cost V 2 bases and J 8 bases, with 17 bases left between them. V and J are TRBV5-1 and TRBJ2-1, with D possibly being TRBD1 (5 bases). The sequencing sample was made of peripheral blood. This sequence was found in a man aged 30-40 years with COVID-19, enrolled during active disease. The CDR3 here is CASSLSSDTGHEQFF. In nucleotides, the CDR3 is TGCGCCAGCAGCTTATCTTCGGACACCGGCCATGAGCAGTTCTTC.